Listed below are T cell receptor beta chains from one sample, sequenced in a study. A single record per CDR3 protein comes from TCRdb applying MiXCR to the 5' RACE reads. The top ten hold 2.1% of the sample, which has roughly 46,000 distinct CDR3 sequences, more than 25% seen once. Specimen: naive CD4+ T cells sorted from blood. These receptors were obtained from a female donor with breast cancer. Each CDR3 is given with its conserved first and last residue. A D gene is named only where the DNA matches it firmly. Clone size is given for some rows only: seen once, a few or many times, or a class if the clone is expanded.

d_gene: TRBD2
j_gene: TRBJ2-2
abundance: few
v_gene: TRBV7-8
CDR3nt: TGTGCCAGCAGCCCCAGCGGGGGGGCAGTCACCGGGGAGCTGTTTTTT
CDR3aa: CASSPSGGAVTGELFF

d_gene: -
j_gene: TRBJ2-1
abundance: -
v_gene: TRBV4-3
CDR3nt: TGCGCCAGCAGCCAAGATAGCAGGGGATCCCACAATGAGCAGTTCTTC
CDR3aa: CASSQDSRGSHNEQFF

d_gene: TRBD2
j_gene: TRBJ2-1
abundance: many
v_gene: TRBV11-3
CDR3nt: TGTGCCAGCAGCCCAGCGGGAGCTCTTAGCTCCTACAATGAGCAGTTCTTC
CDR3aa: CASSPAGALSSYNEQFF

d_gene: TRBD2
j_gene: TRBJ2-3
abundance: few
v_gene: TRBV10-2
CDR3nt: TGCGCCAGCAGTGAGTCCGGGACTAGCGAAGATACGCAGTATTTT
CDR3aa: CASSESGTSEDTQYF

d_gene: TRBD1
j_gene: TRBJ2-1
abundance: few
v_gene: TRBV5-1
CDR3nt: TGCGCCAGCAGCTCTCAGGGGGCTCGGGGCAATGAGCAGTTCTTC
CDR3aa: CASSSQGARGNEQFF

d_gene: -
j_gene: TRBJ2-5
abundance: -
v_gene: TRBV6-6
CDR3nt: TGTGCCAGCAGTTACTCTCGAACAGTTCAAGAGACCCAGTACTTC
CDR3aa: CASSYSRTVQETQYF

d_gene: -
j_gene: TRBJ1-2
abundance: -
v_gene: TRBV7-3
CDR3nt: TGTGCCAGCAGCGCTAACAGGGATTATGGCTACACCTTC
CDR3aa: CASSANRDYGYTF

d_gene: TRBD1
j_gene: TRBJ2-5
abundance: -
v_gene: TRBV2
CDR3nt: TGTGCCAGCAGCGACAGGACAGGGGAGGGGACCCAGTACTTC
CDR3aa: CASSDRTGEGTQYF

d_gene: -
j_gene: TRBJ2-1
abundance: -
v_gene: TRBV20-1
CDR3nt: TGCAGTGCTAGTACCGGGACTGGGTTAACTGAGCAGTTCTTC
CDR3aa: CSASTGTGLTEQFF

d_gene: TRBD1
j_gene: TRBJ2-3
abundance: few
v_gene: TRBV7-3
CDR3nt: TGTGCCAGCAGCTTAAACAGGGGCGATACGCAGTATTTT
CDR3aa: CASSLNRGDTQYF

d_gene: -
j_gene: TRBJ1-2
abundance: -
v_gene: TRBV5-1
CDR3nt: TGCGCCAGCAGCTTGAGCCGGGCGACGGAGGTCGGCTACACCTTC
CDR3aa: CASSLSRATEVGYTF

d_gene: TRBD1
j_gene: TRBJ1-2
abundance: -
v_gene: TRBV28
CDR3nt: TGTGCCAGCAGAAAGGGGACAGTTTATGGCTACACCTTC
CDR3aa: CASRKGTVYGYTF

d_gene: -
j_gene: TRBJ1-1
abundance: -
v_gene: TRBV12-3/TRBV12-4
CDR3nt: TGTGCCAGCGGAACTGGGCACTTGAACACTGAAGCTTTCTTT
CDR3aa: CASGTGHLNTEAFF

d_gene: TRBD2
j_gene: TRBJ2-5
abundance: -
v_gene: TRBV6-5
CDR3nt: TGTGCCAGCAGTTACGCTATGCGGGGGGCCGGGGAGACCCAGTACTTC
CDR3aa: CASSYAMRGAGETQYF

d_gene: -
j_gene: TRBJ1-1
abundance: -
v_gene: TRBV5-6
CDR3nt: TGTGCCAGCAGCTTGAGCAGGAACACTGAAGCTCTCTTT
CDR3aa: CASSLSRNTEALF

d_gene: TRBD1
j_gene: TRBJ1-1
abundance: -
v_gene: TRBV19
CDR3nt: TGTGCCAGTAGTATAGCCAATACCGGGGGACAGGGGAAGTCTGAAGCTTTCTTT
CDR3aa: CASSIANTGGQGKSEAFF

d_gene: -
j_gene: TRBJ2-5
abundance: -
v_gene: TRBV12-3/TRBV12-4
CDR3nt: TGTGCCAGCAGTCTTATGGGGGAGCAGTACTTC
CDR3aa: CASSLMGEQYF

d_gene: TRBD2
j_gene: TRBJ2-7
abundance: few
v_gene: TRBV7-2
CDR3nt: TGTGCCAGCAGCTTAGCCCGGACTAGCGGGAGGGGGGGCGAGCAGTACTTC
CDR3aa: CASSLARTSGRGGEQYF